The 14 T cell receptor beta chains presented below share a single source sample, sequenced in a study of CD8 T cells in Susac syndrome. It was with random hexamers that about 0.45 to 1 ug RNA was reverse transcribed. TCRdb re-called the immunoSEQ multiplex PCR reads with MiXCR, one entry per CDR3 protein. Of 100,000 to 150,000 distinct CDR3 sequences in the sample, over 80% are singletons; the top ten hold about 0.51%. The sequencing input was CD8+ T cells from PBMCs. The receptors shown here come from a human donor with multiple sclerosis.

The chain recombines TRBV7-6 with TRBJ1-1; D gene unclear. CDR1 is SGHVS, CDR2 FNYEAQ, per germline. This CDR3 has 15 amino acids. Trimming shortened V by 5 bases and J by 0 bases, and 13 bases separated the two germline ends. Here the CDR3 reads CASSPATDLNTEAFF. In nucleotides, the CDR3 is TGTGCCAGCAGCCCTGCGACGGATCTGAACACTGAAGCTTTCTTT.

This clonotype was counted between two and nine times. The V and J genes are TRBV19 and TRBJ2-7; a weak D match, TRBD1 (7 bases). This CDR3 region has 16 residues. V was pared by 0 bases and J by 1 base, with 13 bases between. The germline V gene has CDR1 LNHDA and CDR2 SQIVND (reference sequence). DNA of the CDR3: TGTGCCAGTAGTATAGATGGCGGGACAGCATCCTACGAGCAGTACTTC. Translation: CASSIDGGTASYEQYF.

The chain joins TRBV27 to TRBJ1-1, with D perhaps matching TRBD1 (6 bases). V was trimmed by 6 bases and J by 2 bases, leaving 10 bases between them. This CDR3 has 13 amino acids. Germline loops: CDR1 MNHEY, CDR2 SMNVEV (reference sequence). Written as DNA, the CDR3 is TGTGCCAGCAGCCCCGGGACAAACACTGAAGCTTTCTTT. The encoded protein is CASSPGTNTEAFF.

The V call is TRBV12-3 or TRBV12-4, the J call TRBJ2-7; the D gene is possibly TRBD1 (6 bases). The CDR3 totals 19 residues. Trimming stripped 4 bases from V and 1 base from J, with 26 bases between. The CDR3: CASSSSRISTGATSYEQYF. CDR3 nucleotide sequence: TGTGCCAGCAGTTCCAGTCGGATTTCGACAGGAGCAACTTCCTACGAGCAGTACTTC.

The chain carries TRBV20-1 and TRBJ1-1; a weak D match, TRBD1 (5 bases). The CDR3 runs 12 residues. In germline, CDR1 is DFQATT, CDR2 SNEGSKA (reference sequence). V was pared by 5 bases and J by 1 base, with 8 bases between. CDR3 sequence: CSAGTGNTEAFF. CDR3 nucleotide sequence: TGCAGTGCTGGGACTGGGAACACTGAAGCTTTCTTT.

The rearrangement links TRBV4-1 to TRBJ1-5; weak D call: TRBD1 (6 bases). Trimming left V 1 base short and J 0 bases short, with 19 bases between. The germline gives CDR1 MGHRA, CDR2 YSYEKL. The CDR3 is 19 amino acids. The DNA for the CDR3 is TGCGCCAGCAGCCAAGGTTATGGACAGTATGAACATAGCAATCAGCCCCAGCATTTT. This gives the protein CASSQGYGQYEHSNQPQHF.

The rearrangement joins TRBV24-1 to TRBJ2-2; D is unclear. V was pared by 5 bases and J by 0 bases, with 6 bases between. There are 14 residues in the CDR3. Germline V gene lookup returns CDR1 KGHDR and CDR2 SFDVKD. CDR3 nucleotide sequence: TGTGCCACCAGTGGAATAACGAACACCGGGGAGCTGTTTTTT. Translation gives CATSGITNTGELFF.

The rearrangement links TRBV11-2 to TRBJ2-7; no reliable D call. The V gene lost 1 base and the J gene lost 7 bases, with 11 bases spanning the gap. The CDR3 has 13 amino acids. Germline CDR1 and CDR2: SGHAT and FQNNGV. CDR3 sequence reads: CASSLGPTWEQYV. CDR3 in DNA: TGTGCCAGCAGCTTAGGACCTACGTGGGAGCAGTACGTC.

This chain joins TRBV19 and TRBJ2-2; D remains unclear. CDR3 length: 16 amino acids. Germline lookup yields CDR1 LNHDA and CDR2 SQIVND (reference sequence). With 5 bases removed from V and 6 bases from J, the gap between germline ends came to 19 bases. Written as DNA, the CDR3 is TGTGCCAGTAGTTATTTGGGTTTGGTATCGTCCGGGGAGCTGTTTTTT. Residues: CASSYLGLVSSGELFF.

The chain combines TRBV6-6 with TRBJ2-2; tentative D call: TRBD1 (6 bases). Trimming shortened V by 3 bases and J by 6 bases, and 14 bases separated the two germline ends. Germline CDR1 is MNHNY and CDR2 is SVGAGI (reference sequence). This CDR3 has 15 residues. The chain's CDR3 is CASSYPGTLSGELFF. The CDR3 nucleotides read TGTGCCAGCAGTTATCCAGGGACACTTTCCGGGGAGCTGTTTTTT.

CDR3 DNA sequence: TGCGCCAGCAGCCAAGGCTCAGGTCCAGGCAATGAGCAGTTCTTC. As protein: CASSQGSGPGNEQFF. The chain recombines TRBV4-3 with TRBJ2-1; D gene unclear. Trimming left V 1 base short and J 6 bases short, with 13 bases between. CDR1 and CDR2 (germline): LGHNA, YSLEER. The CDR3 contains 15 residues.

There are a few counts of this clonotype. CDR3 sequence: CASSLAVTDTQYF. The CDR3 DNA sequence: TGTGCCAGCAGCTTAGCAGTCACAGATACGCAGTATTTT. The chain uses TRBV7-8 and TRBJ2-3; D is ambiguous. Germline V lookup: CDR1 SGHVS, CDR2 FQNEAQ. The V end lost 0 bases, the J end lost 2 bases, and 3 bases lay between the germline ends. The length of the CDR3 is 13 residues.

The chain uses TRBV6-5 and TRBJ1-2; D gene ambiguous. Trimming removed 0 bases from V and 4 bases from J, with 9 bases in between. The CDR3 contains 14 residues. CDR1 is MNHEY, CDR2 SVGAGI, per germline. The CDR3 DNA reads as TGTGCCAGCAGTTACTCAGGCCCCTCCTATGGCTACACCTTC. It codes for CASSYSGPSYGYTF.

The rearrangement joins TRBV12-5 to TRBJ1-1, with D possibly TRBD1 on 6 matching bases. CDR3 length: 12 residues. V was cut by 7 bases and J by 1 base, with 7 bases left in between. Germline V gene lookup returns CDR1 LGHNT and CDR2 FRNRAP. The CDR3 DNA reads as TGTGCTAGTGCGACAGGGAACACTGAAGCTTTCTTT. The encoded protein is CASATGNTEAFF. The whole variable domain, filled in from reference TRBV12-5 and TRBJ1-1, reads DARVTQTPRHKVTEMGQEVTMRCQPILGHNTVFWYRQTMMQGLELLAYFRNRAPLDDSGMPKDRFSAEMPDATLATLKIQPSEPRDSAVYFCASATGNTEAFFGQGTRLTVV.